The clone carrying this T cell receptor beta chain has a handful of counts. This record belongs to a study of blood T cell repertoires in COVID-19. Study in general: Samples taken during acute and convalescent COVID-19 were collected in the United States, Italy and Spain.

Germline V gene data show CDR1 as SGHRS and CDR2 as YFSETQ. The CDR3 sequence is 14 residues long. With 0 bases clipped from V and 6 bases from J, the junction kept 4 bases outside the gene matches. The assay was immunoSEQ multiplex PCR, and TCRdb's table has in-frame clones only and misses some. Of 220,000 or so clones in the sample, approximately 82% are singletons; the top ten hold under 2%. The sequence was collected from a woman older than 75 with acute or convalescent COVID-19. This chain uses TRBV5-1 with TRBJ1-2, with 8 bases fitting TRBD1. The specimen was peripheral blood. The CDR3 reads CASSLGQGSHGYTF. For the CDR3, the DNA is TGCGCCAGCAGCTTGGGACAGGGGAGCCATGGCTACACCTTC.